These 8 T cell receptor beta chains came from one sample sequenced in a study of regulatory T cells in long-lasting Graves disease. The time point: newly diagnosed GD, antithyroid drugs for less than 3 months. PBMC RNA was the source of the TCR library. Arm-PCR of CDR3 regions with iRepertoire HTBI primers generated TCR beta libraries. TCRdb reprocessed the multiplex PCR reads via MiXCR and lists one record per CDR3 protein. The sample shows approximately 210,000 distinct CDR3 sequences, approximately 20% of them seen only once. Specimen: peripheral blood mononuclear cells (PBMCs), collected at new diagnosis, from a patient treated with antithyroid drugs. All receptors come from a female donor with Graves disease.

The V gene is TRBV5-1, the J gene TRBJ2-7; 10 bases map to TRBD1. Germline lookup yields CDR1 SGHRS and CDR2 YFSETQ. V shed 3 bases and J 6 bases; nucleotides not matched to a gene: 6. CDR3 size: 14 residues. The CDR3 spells CASSWGTGASEQYF. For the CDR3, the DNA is TGCGCCAGCAGCTGGGGGACAGGGGCGTCCGAGCAGTACTTC.

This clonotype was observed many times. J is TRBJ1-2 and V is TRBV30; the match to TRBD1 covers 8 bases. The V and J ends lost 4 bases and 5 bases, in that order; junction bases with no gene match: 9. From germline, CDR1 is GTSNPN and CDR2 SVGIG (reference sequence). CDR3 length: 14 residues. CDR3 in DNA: TGTGCCTGGAAAGGACAGGGTGGGTTGTATGGCTACACCTTC. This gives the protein CAWKGQGGLYGYTF.

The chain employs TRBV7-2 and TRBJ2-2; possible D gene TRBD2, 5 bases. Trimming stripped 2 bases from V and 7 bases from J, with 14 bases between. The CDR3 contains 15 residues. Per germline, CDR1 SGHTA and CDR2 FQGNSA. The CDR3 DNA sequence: TGTGCCAGCAGCTTAAGGTCTAGCTTTAGCGGGGAGCTGTTTTTT. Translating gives CASSLRSSFSGELFF. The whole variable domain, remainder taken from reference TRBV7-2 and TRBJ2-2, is GAGVSQSPSNKVTEKGKDVELRCDPISGHTALYWYRQSLGQGLEFLIYFQGNSAPDKSGLPSDRFSAERTGGSVSTLTIQRTQQEDSAVYLCASSLRSSFSGELFFGEGSRLTVL.

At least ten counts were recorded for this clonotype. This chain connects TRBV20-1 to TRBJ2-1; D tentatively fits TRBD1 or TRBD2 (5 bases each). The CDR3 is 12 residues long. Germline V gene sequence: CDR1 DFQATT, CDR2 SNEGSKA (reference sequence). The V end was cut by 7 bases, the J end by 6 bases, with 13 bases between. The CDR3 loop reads CSVRGLGNEQFF. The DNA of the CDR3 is TGCAGTGTGAGGGGTCTAGGCAATGAGCAGTTCTTC.

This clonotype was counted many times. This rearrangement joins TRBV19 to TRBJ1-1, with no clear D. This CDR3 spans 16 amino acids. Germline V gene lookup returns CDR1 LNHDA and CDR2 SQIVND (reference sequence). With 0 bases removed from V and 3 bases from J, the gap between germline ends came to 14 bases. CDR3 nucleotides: TGTGCCAGTAGTATAGATGCACCCGGTGGGGACACTGAAGCTTTCTTT. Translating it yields CASSIDAPGGDTEAFF.

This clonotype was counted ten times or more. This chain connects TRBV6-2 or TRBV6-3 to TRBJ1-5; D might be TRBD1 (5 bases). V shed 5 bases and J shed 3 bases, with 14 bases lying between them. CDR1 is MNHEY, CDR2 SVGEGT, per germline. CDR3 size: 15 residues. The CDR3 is CASSGDRSSNQPQHF. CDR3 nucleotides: TGTGCCAGCAGTGGGGACCGAAGCTCCAATCAGCCCCAGCATTTT.

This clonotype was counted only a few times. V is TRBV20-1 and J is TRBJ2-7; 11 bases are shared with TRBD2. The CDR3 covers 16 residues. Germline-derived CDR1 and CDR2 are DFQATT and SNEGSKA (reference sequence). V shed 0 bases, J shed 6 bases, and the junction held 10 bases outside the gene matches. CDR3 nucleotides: TGCAGTGCTAGAGATTTAGCGGGAGGGACCAGTACCGAGCAGTACTTC. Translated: CSARDLAGGTSTEQYF.

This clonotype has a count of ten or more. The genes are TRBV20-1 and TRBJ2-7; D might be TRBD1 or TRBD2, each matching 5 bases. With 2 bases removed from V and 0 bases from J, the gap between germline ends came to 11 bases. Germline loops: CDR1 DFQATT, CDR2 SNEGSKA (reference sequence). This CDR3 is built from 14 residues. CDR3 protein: CSARSGRSSYEQYF. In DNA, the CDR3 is TGCAGTGCTAGATCGGGACGGAGCTCCTACGAGCAGTACTTC.